A selection of T cell receptor beta chains follows, all from one sample in a study of OX40 agonist ivuxolimab in advanced cancers. Clones were sequenced by immunoSEQ multiplex PCR, and TCRdb holds only the in-frame ones, with some missing. The sample contains about 99,000 clones, roughly 95% of which appear only once. The starting material was CD4+ or CD8+ T cells sorted from blood, obtained in a trial of the OX40 agonist ivuxolimab. The receptors were gathered from an adult with an advanced solid tumor such as melanoma, head and neck, liver or kidney cancer. The CDR3 runs from the conserved cysteine through the conserved F or W.

v_call	j_call	cdr3_length	cdr3_aa
TRBV18	TRBJ2-3	15	CASSPLQASTDTQYF
TRBV6-6	TRBJ2-7	13	CASSYYGSYEQYF
TRBV9	TRBJ1-3	15	CASSVLGGPLDTIYF
TRBV5-4	TRBJ2-1	18	CASSPLRGGRRSYNEQFF
TRBV19	TRBJ1-1	16	CASPTGDRGRGTEAFF
TRBV5-4	TRBJ2-7	13	CASSLGGRDEQYF
TRBV9	TRBJ1-1	13	CAGSSNMNTEAFF
TRBV5-1	TRBJ1-6	14	CASSQGPHHSPLHF
TRBV4-3	TRBJ2-1	15	CASSQALAGKNEQFF
TRBV4-3	TRBJ2-7	15	CASSQEPARAYEQYF
TRBV18	TRBJ2-3	14	CASSPPGGTDTQYF
TRBV19	TRBJ2-5	15	CASSIGGGVRETQYF
TRBV27	TRBJ1-2	16	CASSPWPGQGMGGYTF
TRBV6-5	TRBJ2-2	16	CASSYFAWGDTGELFF
TRBV27	TRBJ1-5	16	CASSLSGRGANQPQHF
TRBV7-8	TRBJ1-2	16	CASSYWWGRARRGYTF
TRBV18	TRBJ2-7	18	CASSRRGTGVLSGYEQYF
TRBV11-2	TRBJ2-2	17	CASSLDRGGPDTGELFF